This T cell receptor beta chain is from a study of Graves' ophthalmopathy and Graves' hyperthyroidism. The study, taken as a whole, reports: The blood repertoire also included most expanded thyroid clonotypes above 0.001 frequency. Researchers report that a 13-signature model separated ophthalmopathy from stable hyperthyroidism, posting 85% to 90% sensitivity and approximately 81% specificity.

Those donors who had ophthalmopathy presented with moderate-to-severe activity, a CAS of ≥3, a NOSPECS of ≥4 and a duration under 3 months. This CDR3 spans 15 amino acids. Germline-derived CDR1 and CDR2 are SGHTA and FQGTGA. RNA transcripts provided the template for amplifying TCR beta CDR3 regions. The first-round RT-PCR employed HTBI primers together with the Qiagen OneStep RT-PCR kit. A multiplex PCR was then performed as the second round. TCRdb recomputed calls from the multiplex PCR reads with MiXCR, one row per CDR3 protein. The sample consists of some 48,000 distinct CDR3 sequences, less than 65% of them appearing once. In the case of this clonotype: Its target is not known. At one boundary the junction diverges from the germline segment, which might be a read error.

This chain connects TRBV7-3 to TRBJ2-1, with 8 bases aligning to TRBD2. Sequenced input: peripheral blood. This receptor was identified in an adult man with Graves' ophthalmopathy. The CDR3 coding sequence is TGTGTCAGCAGCCCTCAGAGCGGGAGCCCCAATGAGCAGTTCTTC. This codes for CVSSPQSGSPNEQFF.